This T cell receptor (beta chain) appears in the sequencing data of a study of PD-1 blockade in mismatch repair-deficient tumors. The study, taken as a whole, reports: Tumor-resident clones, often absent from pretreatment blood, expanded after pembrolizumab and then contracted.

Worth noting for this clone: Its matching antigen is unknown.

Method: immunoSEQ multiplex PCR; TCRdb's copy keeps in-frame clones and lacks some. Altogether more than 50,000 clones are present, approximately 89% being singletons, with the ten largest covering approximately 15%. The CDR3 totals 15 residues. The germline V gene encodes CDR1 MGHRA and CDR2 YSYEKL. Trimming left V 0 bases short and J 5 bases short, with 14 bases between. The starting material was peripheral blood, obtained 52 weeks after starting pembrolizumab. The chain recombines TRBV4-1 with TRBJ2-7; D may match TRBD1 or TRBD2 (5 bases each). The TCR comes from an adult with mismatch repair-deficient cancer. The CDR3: CASSQDGGPLDEQYF. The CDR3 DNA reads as TGCGCCAGCAGCCAAGATGGGGGACCCCTAGACGAGCAGTACTTC.